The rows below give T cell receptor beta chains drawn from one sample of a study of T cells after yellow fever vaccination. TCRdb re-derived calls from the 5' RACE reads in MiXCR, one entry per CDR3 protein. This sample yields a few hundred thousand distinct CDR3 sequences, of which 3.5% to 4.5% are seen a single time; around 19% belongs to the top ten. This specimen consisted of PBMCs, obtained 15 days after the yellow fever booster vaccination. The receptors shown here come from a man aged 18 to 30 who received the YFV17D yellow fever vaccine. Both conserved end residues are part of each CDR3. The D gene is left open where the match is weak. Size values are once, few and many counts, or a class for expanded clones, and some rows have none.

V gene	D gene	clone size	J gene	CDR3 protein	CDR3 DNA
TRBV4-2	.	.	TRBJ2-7	CASSQAGTTYEQYF	TGTGCCAGCAGCCAAGCTGGGACAACTTACGAGCAGTACTTC
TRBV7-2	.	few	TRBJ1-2	CASSPKQGSAYGYTF	TGTGCCAGCAGTCCCAAACAGGGATCCGCCTATGGCTACACCTTC
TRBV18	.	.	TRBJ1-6	CASSPTGTAHNSPLHF	TGTGCCAGCTCACCAACAGGGACGGCCCATAATTCACCCCTCCACTTT
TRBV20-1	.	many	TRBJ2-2	CSAKSRDSNVPGELFF	TGCAGTGCTAAGAGCCGGGACTCCAACGTTCCCGGGGAGCTGTTTTTT
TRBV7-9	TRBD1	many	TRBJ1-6	CASRRDSTSPLHF	TGTGCCAGCAGACGGGACAGCACTTCACCCCTCCACTTT
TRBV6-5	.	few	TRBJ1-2	CASLRGYTF	TGTGCCAGCCTTAGGGGCTACACCTTC
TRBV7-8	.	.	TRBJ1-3	CASSSGRLGGNTIYF	TGTGCCAGCAGCTCCGGACGACTGGGAGGAAACACCATATATTTT
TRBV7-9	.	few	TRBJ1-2	CASSRSPGRTYGYTF	TGTGCCAGCAGCCGATCCCCGGGGCGGACTTATGGCTACACCTTC
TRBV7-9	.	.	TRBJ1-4	CASSYTPHRAEEKLFF	TGTGCCAGCAGCTATACTCCCCACAGGGCGGAGGAAAAACTGTTTTTT
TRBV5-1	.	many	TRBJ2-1	CASISGAGENEQFF	TGCGCCAGCATTAGTGGGGCTGGGGAGAATGAGCAGTTCTTC
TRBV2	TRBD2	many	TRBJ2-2	CASRLAGGSNTGELFF	TGTGCCAGCAGACTAGCGGGGGGATCGAACACCGGGGAGCTGTTTTTT
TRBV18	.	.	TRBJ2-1	CASSPLVGNEQFF	TGTGCCAGCTCACCACTGGTAGGCAATGAGCAGTTCTTC
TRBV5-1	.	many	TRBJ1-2	CASSGGPTSFGYTF	TGCGCCAGCAGTGGGGGCCCCACAAGTTTCGGCTACACCTTC
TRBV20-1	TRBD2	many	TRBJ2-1	CSARGASGGTYNEQFF	TGCAGTGCTAGAGGGGCCAGCGGGGGAACCTACAATGAGCAGTTCTTC
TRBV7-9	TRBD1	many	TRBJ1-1	CASSPRDSPLEAFF	TGTGCCAGCAGCCCCCGGGACAGCCCCCTTGAAGCTTTCTTT
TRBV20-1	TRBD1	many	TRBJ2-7	CSASTGTGVNEQYF	TGCAGTGCTTCCACCGGGACAGGGGTGAACGAGCAGTACTTC
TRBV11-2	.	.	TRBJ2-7	CASSYNPGSLYEQYF	TGTGCCAGCAGCTACAACCCCGGATCCCTCTACGAGCAGTACTTC
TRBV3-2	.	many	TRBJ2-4	CASSPGQGLAKNIQYF	TGTGCCAGCAGCCCAGGACAGGGCCTAGCCAAAAACATTCAGTACTTC
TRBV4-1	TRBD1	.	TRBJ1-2	CASSQDFGDRGSYGYTF	TGCGCCAGCAGCCAAGATTTTGGGGACAGGGGCTCCTATGGCTACACCTTC
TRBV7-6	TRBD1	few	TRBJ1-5	CASSPGQGPLSNQPQHF	TGTGCCAGCAGCCCCGGACAGGGGCCACTTAGCAATCAGCCCCAGCATTTT
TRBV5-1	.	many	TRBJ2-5	CASSLSGPGFPQETQYF	TGCGCCAGCAGCTTGTCCGGGCCTGGCTTCCCGCAAGAGACCCAGTACTTC
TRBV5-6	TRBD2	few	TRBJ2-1	CASSLGGGLFNEQFF	TGTGCCAGCAGCTTGGGCGGGGGGCTATTCAATGAGCAGTTCTTC
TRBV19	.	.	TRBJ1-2	CASSILGSDGYTF	TGTGCCAGTAGTATTCTAGGATCCGATGGCTACACCTTC
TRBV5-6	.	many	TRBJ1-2	CASSMRGPTYGYTF	TGTGCCAGCAGCATGAGAGGACCGACATATGGCTACACCTTC
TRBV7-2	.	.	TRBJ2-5	CASSLPWTVQETQYF	TGTGCCAGCAGCTTACCGTGGACAGTACAAGAGACCCAGTACTTC
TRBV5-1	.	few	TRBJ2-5	CASSLETSPSQYF	TGCGCCAGCAGCTTGGAAACTTCCCCGTCCCAGTACTTC
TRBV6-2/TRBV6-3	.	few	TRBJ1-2	CASRTGGWDGYTF	TGTGCCAGCCGGACTGGAGGCTGGGATGGCTACACCTTC
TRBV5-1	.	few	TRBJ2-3	CASSWGFTDTQYF	TGCGCCAGCAGTTGGGGGTTCACAGATACGCAGTATTTT
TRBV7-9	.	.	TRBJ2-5	CASSGPVVQETQYF	TGTGCCAGCAGCGGCCCGGTAGTTCAAGAGACCCAGTACTTC
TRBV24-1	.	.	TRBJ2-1	CATGLQDWGLHEQFF	TGTGCCACCGGGCTCCAGGATTGGGGTCTACATGAGCAGTTCTTC
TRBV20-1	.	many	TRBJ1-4	CSALATERGEKLFF	TGCAGTGCCCTAGCCACGGAACGGGGGGAAAAACTGTTTTTT
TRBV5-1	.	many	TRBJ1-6	CASGTGNSPLHF	TGCGCCAGCGGCACAGGGAATTCACCCCTCCACTTT
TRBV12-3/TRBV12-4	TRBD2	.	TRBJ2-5	CASLAGAQETQYF	TGTGCCAGCCTAGCGGGGGCACAAGAGACCCAGTACTTC
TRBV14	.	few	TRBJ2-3	CASSQDRIIGGRTDTQYF	TGTGCCAGCAGCCAAGATCGGATAATTGGTGGTAGGACAGATACGCAGTATTTT
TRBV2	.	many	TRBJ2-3	CASSGDSTDTQYF	TGTGCCAGCAGTGGGGACAGCACAGATACGCAGTATTTT
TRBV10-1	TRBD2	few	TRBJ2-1	CASSETRLAGGPQFF	TGCGCCAGCAGTGAGACCCGACTAGCGGGGGGGCCCCAGTTCTTC